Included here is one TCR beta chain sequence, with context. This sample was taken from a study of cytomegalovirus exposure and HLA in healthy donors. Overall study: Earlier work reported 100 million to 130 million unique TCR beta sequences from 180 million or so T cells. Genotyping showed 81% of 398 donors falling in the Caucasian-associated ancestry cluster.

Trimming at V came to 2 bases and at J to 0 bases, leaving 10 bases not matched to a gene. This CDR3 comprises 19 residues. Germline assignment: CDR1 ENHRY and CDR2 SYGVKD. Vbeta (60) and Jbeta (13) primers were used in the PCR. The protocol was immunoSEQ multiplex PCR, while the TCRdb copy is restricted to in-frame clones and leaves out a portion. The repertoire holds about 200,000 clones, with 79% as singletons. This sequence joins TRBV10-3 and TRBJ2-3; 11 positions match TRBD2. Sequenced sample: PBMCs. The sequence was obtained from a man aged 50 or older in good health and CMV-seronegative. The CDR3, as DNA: TGTGCCATCAGTGAGCCCGGGACTAGCGGCCTTCCCAGCACAGATACGCAGTATTTT. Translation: CAISEPGTSGLPSTDTQYF.